These 24 T cell receptor beta chains were sequenced from one sample in a study of blood T cells in healthy people across ages. A second PCR of roughly 7 to 11 cycles used a sample-barcoded 5' primer and a J-beta primer mix. TCRdb called the 5' RACE reads again in MiXCR, with one record for every CDR3 protein. The profile shows roughly 800,000 distinct CDR3 sequences, roughly 64% of them singletons. The sequenced sample was blood. The receptors derive from a man younger than 45 in good health.

This clonotype showed up just a few times. V and J are TRBV6-6 and TRBJ2-4; D is perhaps TRBD2 (6 bases). With the DNA end fitting TRBJ2-7 better, the J assignment may be wrong. Germline V gene sequence: CDR1 MNHNY, CDR2 SVGAGI (reference sequence). The length of the CDR3 is 15 residues. CDR3 nucleotide sequence: TGTGCCAGCAGTTACGTGGAGCCCCAGGAGGGCGAGCAGTACTTC. Residues: CASSYVEPQEGEQYF.

Only one count was recorded for this clonotype. V gene TRBV20-1 combines with J gene TRBJ1-1; 8 nucleotides line up with TRBD1. V shed 2 bases and J 6 bases; nucleotides not matched to a gene: 5. This CDR3 comprises 13 residues. The germline gives CDR1 DFQATT, CDR2 SNEGSKA (reference sequence). The CDR3 protein is CSARPGGMAEAFF. CDR3 in DNA: TGCAGTGCTAGACCAGGGGGCATGGCTGAAGCTTTCTTT.

This clonotype was detected a few times. This chain joins TRBV5-1 and TRBJ1-2, with TRBD1 identical over 8 bases. J was trimmed by 6 bases and V by 0 bases; bases with no gene match: 7. CDR3 length equals 15 residues. The V gene's germline CDR1 is SGHRS and CDR2 YFSETQ. CDR3 nucleotide sequence: TGCGCCAGCAGCTTGGCCCAGACAGGGGTCGATGGCTACACCTTC. Translated: CASSLAQTGVDGYTF.

The V call is TRBV7-2, the J call TRBJ2-1; D gene uncertain. Trimming removed 0 bases at V and 9 bases at J, with 6 bases between. Germline V gene sequence: CDR1 SGHTA, CDR2 FQGNSA. CDR3 length: 12 amino acids. For the CDR3, the DNA is TGTGCCAGCAGCTTAGCCTGGGGTGAGCAGTTCTTC. Residues: CASSLAWGEQFF.

As DNA, the CDR3 is TGTGCCAGCAGCTTATGGGCTAGCGGAGGAGCAATCACAGATACGCAGTATTTT. The encoded protein is CASSLWASGGAITDTQYF. This chain links TRBV7-3 with TRBJ2-3; 7 nucleotides line up with TRBD2. CDR3 length: 18 amino acids. Germline CDR1 and CDR2: SGHTA and FQGTGA. Trimming cost V 2 bases and J 2 bases; bases outside gene matches: 13.

V and J are TRBV5-1 and TRBJ1-1; 12 nucleotides match TRBD1. This CDR3 region has 16 residues. Per the germline V gene, CDR1 is SGHRS and CDR2 is YFSETQ. The junction had 5 bases not matched to a gene; V was cut back by 0 bases and J by 5 bases. The CDR3 sequence: CASSLAPGQGATEAFF. Here the CDR3 DNA reads TGCGCCAGCAGCTTGGCACCGGGACAGGGGGCAACTGAAGCTTTCTTT.

The rearrangement links TRBV20-1 to TRBJ2-4; the D gene is possibly TRBD2 (7 bases). With the DNA end fitting TRBJ2-7 better, the J assignment may be wrong. Germline CDR1 reads DFQATT; CDR2 reads SNEGSKA (reference sequence). The CDR3 runs 12 residues. CDR3 sequence reads: CSAERDIYEQYF. The CDR3 DNA reads as TGCAGTGCTGAGCGGGACATCTACGAGCAGTACTTC.

This clonotype has a handful of counts. The rearrangement links TRBV6-2 or TRBV6-3 to TRBJ2-7, with 7 bases fitting TRBD2. The CDR3 length is 13 residues. Germline V lookup: CDR1 MNHEY, CDR2 SVGEGT. V trimming: 7 bases; J trimming: 2 bases; junction bases outside the gene matches: 5. CDR3 DNA: TGTGCCAGCATCTCTAGCGGAACCTACGAGCAGTACTTC. As protein: CASISSGTYEQYF.

This chain links TRBV20-1 with TRBJ2-3; D unclear. The CDR3 length is 10 residues. CDR1 and CDR2 (germline): DFQATT, SNEGSKA (reference sequence). V shed 7 bases and J shed 10 bases, with 12 bases lying between them. In DNA form, the CDR3 reads TGCAGTGGGGTGGCTAACGCGCAGTATTTT. Its protein is CSGVANAQYF.

This sequence joins TRBV6-1 and TRBJ1-5; no clear D. The CDR3 loop spans 11 amino acids. Looked up from germline, CDR1 is MNHNS and CDR2 is SASEGT. V lost 6 bases and J 4 bases, leaving 4 bases between the germline ends. The CDR3 nucleotides read TGTGCCAGCAGGGAAAATCAGCCCCAGCATTTT. Its protein is CASRENQPQHF.

This chain connects TRBV5-1 to TRBJ1-2; D is undetermined. Germline-derived CDR1 and CDR2 are SGHRS and YFSETQ. CDR3 length: 16 residues. The germline V and J ends were trimmed by 0 bases and 5 bases, with 17 bases remaining between them. Here the CDR3 DNA reads TGCGCCAGCAGCTTGGATGTAGGGCGAAAACGATATGGCTACACCTTC. Translated: CASSLDVGRKRYGYTF.

The CDR3 DNA reads TGTGCCAGCAGTGACGACAGGGGGCGGAATGGCTACACCTTC. As protein: CASSDDRGRNGYTF. The gene calls are TRBV25-1 and TRBJ1-2, with 10 nucleotides matching TRBD1. CDR3 size: 14 residues. After removal of 3 bases from V and 6 bases from J, the junction contained 4 bases not matched to a gene. Germline loops: CDR1 MGHDK, CDR2 SYGVNS.

The chain combines TRBV27 with TRBJ2-1; no reliable D call. This CDR3 is 13 amino acids long. Germline V CDR1 and CDR2: MNHEY, SMNVEV (reference sequence). The V end lost 6 bases, the J end lost 7 bases, and 13 bases lay between the germline ends. CDR3 loop: CASSPLIGNEQFF. The CDR3 DNA reads TGTGCCAGCAGCCCACTTATCGGGAATGAGCAGTTCTTC.

This clonotype was observed a handful of times. The V call is TRBV7-2, the J call TRBJ2-3; TRBD2 aligns across 8 bases. V dropped 3 bases and J dropped 2; count of bases not matched to a gene: 13. The germline V gene encodes CDR1 SGHTA and CDR2 FQGNSA. The CDR3 spans 18 residues. The chain's CDR3 is CASSFQSGGYLATDTQYF. CDR3 nucleotides: TGTGCCAGCAGCTTCCAGAGCGGGGGCTACCTTGCCACAGATACGCAGTATTTT.

The chain combines TRBV3-1 with TRBJ2-4; no definite D call. Per germline, CDR1 LGHDT and CDR2 YNNKEL (reference sequence). Deletions cut 0 bases from V and 7 bases from J, with 4 bases between. This CDR3 has 12 residues. CDR3 in amino acids: CASSQDSNIQYF. CDR3 coding DNA: TGTGCCAGCAGCCAAGACAGTAACATTCAGTACTTC.

The chain recombines TRBV20-1 with TRBJ1-6; D is perhaps TRBD1 (6 bases). This CDR3 spans 14 amino acids. Trimming removed 0 bases from V and 13 bases from J, with 16 bases in between. Germline V gene data show CDR1 as DFQATT and CDR2 as SNEGSKA (reference sequence). CDR3 nucleotide sequence: TGCAGTGCTAGAGATGAAAGGGGGGGGGGCCCCCTCCACTTT. Translation: CSARDERGGGPLHF.

This chain connects TRBV14 to TRBJ2-5; D possibly corresponds to TRBD2 (5 bases). CDR3 length: 16 residues. Per the germline V gene, CDR1 is SGHDN and CDR2 is FVKESK. Trimming removed 1 base from V and 0 bases from J, with 12 bases in between. The CDR3 nucleotides read TGTGCCAGCAGCCAAGTCTGGACTGGCGACCAAGAGACCCAGTACTTC. It is translated as CASSQVWTGDQETQYF.

V usage is TRBV20-1 and J usage is TRBJ2-1; D may be TRBD1 (6 bases). Germline V gene lookup returns CDR1 DFQATT and CDR2 SNEGSKA (reference sequence). The CDR3 has 12 amino acids. V was pared by 5 bases and J by 13 bases, with 18 bases between. CDR3 sequence: CSAGNPGHFQFF. DNA of the CDR3: TGCAGTGCTGGGAACCCGGGACACTTCCAGTTCTTC.

This clonotype was counted only a few times. The gene calls are TRBV28 and TRBJ1-2; D call uncertain. Trimming shortened V by 3 bases and J by 8 bases, and 13 bases separated the two germline ends. From germline, CDR1 is MDHEN and CDR2 SYDVKM. There are 13 residues in the CDR3. CDR3 amino acids: CASSLLGGYGYTF. In DNA, the CDR3 is TGTGCCAGCAGTTTGCTAGGCGGATACGGCTACACCTTC.

This chain joins TRBV27 and TRBJ2-7; the D is unclear. V lost 5 bases and J lost 2, with 7 bases in between. Germline V lookup: CDR1 MNHEY, CDR2 SMNVEV (reference sequence). CDR3 size: 12 residues. The CDR3 loop is CASSLHTYEQYF. CDR3 coding DNA: TGTGCCAGCAGTCTCCATACCTACGAGCAGTACTTC.

This chain links TRBV18 with TRBJ2-1; tentatively, D is TRBD1 or TRBD2 (7 bases each). The germline V gene has CDR1 KGHSH and CDR2 LQKENI. Deletions cut 2 bases from V and 5 bases from J, with 16 bases between. The CDR3 covers 16 residues. The CDR3 bases are TGTGCCAGCTCACCATTTACGGGGGGACAGCACAATGAGCAGTTCTTC. Protein sequence: CASSPFTGGQHNEQFF.

The chain uses TRBV7-2 and TRBJ2-1, with 15 positions matching TRBD2. Trimming removed 3 bases from V and 5 bases from J; junction bases left unmatched: 8. The germline gives CDR1 SGHTA, CDR2 FQGNSA. The CDR3 has 18 residues. The CDR3 here is CASSLGTSGRIDDNEQFF. CDR3 coding DNA: TGTGCCAGCAGCTTGGGGACTAGCGGGAGGATAGATGACAATGAGCAGTTCTTC.

As concerns this clonotype: The germline gene is not matched at one end of the junction; a read error may be the cause. The V gene is TRBV7-9, the J gene TRBJ1-2, with D possibly matching TRBD1 (5 bases). The V gene's germline CDR1 is SEHNR and CDR2 FQNEAQ (reference sequence). There are 14 residues in the CDR3. The CDR3 spells CASSLLGTHYGNTF. The DNA of the CDR3 is TGTGCCAGCAGCTTACTAGGGACTCACTATGGCAACACCTTC.

The V gene is TRBV20-1, the J gene TRBJ1-6; D might be TRBD1 (5 bases). The CDR3 length is 12 residues. Per the germline V gene, CDR1 is DFQATT and CDR2 is SNEGSKA (reference sequence). V shed 7 bases and J shed 8 bases, with 12 bases lying between them. As DNA, the CDR3 is TGCAGTGGCTGGACACTTCATTCACCCCTCCACTTT. This sequence encodes CSGWTLHSPLHF.